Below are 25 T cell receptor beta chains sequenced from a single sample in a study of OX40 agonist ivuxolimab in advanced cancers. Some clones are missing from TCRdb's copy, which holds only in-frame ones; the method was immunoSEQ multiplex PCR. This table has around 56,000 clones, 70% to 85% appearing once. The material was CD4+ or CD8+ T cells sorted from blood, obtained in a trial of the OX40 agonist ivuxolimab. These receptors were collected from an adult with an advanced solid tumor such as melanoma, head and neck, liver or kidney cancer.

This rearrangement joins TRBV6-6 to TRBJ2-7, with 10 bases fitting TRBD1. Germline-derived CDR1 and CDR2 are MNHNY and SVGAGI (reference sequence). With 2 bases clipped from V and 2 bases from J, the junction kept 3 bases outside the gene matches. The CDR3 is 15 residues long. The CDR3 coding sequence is TGTGCCAGCAGTTACAGGGGACAGGGGACCTACGAGCAGTACTTC. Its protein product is CASSYRGQGTYEQYF.

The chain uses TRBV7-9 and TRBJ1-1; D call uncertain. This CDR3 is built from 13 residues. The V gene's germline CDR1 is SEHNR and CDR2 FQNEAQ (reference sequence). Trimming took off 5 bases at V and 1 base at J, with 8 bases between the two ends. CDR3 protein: CASSINPNTEAFF. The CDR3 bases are TGTGCCAGCAGCATCAATCCGAACACTGAAGCTTTCTTT.

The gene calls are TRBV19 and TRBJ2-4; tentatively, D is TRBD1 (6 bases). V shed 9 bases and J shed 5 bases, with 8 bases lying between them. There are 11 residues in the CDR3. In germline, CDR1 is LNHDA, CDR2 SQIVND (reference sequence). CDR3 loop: CARQGQNIQYF. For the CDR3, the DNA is TGTGCCAGACAGGGCCAAAACATTCAGTACTTC.

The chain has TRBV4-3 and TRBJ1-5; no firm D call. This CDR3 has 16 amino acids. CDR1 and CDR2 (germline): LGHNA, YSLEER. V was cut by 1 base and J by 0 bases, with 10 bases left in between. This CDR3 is CASSQGPGASNQPQHF. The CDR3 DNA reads TGCGCCAGCAGCCAAGGCCCAGGTGCTAGCAATCAGCCCCAGCATTTT.

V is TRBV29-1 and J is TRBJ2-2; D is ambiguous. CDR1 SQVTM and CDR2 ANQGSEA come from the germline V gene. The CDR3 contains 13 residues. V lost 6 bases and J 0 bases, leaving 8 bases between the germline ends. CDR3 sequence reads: CSVATSNTGELFF. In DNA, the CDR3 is TGCAGCGTGGCGACATCGAACACCGGGGAGCTGTTTTTT.

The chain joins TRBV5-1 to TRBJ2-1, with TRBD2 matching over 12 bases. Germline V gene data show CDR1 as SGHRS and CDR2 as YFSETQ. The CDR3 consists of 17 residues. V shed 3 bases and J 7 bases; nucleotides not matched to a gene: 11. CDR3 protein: CASSSHRLAGEGNEQFF. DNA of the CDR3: TGCGCCAGCAGCTCCCACCGACTAGCGGGAGAGGGAAATGAGCAGTTCTTC.

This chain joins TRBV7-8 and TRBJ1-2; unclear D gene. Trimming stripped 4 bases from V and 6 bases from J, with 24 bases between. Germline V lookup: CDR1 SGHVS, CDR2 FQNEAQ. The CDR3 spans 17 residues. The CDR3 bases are TGTGCCAGCAGCTCTAATCTAGGACGCTTCTTCACGGATGGCTACACCTTC. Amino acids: CASSSNLGRFFTDGYTF.

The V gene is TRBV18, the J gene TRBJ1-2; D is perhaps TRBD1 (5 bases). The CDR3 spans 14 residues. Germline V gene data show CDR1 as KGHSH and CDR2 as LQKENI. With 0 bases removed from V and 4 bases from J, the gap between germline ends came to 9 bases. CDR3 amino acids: CASSPPAGSYGYTF. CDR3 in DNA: TGTGCCAGCTCACCACCGGCAGGGTCCTATGGCTACACCTTC.

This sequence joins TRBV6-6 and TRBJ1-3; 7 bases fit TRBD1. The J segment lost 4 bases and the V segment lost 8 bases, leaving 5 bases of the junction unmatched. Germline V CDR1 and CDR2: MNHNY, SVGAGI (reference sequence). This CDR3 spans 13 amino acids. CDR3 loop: CASSRGLGNTIYF. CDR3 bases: TGTGCCAGCTCAAGGGGGCTCGGAAACACCATATATTTT.

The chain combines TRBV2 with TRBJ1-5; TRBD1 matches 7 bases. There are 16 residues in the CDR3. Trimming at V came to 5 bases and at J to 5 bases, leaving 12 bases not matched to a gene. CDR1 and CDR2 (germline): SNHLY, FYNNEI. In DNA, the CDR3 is TGTGCCAGCAGTCAACTTCGACAGGGTGTCGATCAGCCCCAGCATTTT. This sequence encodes CASSQLRQGVDQPQHF. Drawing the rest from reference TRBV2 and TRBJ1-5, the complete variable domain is EPEVTQTPSHQVTQMGQEVILRCVPISNHLYFYWYRQILGQKVEFLVSFYNNEISEKSEIFDDQFSVERPDGSNFTLKIRSTKLEDSAMYFCASSQLRQGVDQPQHFGDGTRLSIL.

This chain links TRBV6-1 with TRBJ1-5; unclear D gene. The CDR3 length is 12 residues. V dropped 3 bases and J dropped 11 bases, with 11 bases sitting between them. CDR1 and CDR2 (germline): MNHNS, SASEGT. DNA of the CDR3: TGTGCCAGCAGTGACCTTCGTCTGGCCCAGCATTTT. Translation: CASSDLRLAQHF.

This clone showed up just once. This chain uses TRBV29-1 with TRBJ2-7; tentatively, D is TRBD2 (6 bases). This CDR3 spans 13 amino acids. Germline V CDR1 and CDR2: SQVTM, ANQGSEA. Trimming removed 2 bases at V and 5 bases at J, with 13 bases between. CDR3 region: CSVEFRGINEQYF. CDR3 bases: TGCAGCGTTGAATTTCGGGGGATAAACGAGCAGTACTTC.

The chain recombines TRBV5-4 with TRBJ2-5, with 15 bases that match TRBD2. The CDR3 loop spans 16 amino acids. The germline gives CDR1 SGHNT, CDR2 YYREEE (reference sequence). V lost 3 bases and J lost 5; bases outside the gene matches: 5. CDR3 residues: CASSSRTSGGAETQYF. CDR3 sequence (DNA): TGTGCCAGCAGCTCGAGGACTAGCGGGGGGGCTGAGACCCAGTACTTC.

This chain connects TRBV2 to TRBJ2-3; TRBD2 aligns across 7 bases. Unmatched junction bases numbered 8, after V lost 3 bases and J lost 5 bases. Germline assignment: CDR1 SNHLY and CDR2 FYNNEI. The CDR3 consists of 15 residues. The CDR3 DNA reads TGTGCCAGCAGTGACCCGTGGGCGGGAGAAGATACGCAGTATTTT. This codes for CASSDPWAGEDTQYF.

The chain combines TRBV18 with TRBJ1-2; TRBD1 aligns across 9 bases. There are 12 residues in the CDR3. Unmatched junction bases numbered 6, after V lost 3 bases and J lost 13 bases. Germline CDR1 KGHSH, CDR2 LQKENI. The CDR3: CASSPGTGKVTF. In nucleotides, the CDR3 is TGTGCCAGCTCACCCGGGACAGGGAAAGTCACCTTC.

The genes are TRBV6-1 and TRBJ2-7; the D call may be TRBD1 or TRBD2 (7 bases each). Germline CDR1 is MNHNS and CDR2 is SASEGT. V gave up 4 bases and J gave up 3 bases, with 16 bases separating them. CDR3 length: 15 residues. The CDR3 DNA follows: TGTGCCAGCAGTGGGGACAGTCGGGGGGTCTACGAGCAGTACTTC. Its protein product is CASSGDSRGVYEQYF.

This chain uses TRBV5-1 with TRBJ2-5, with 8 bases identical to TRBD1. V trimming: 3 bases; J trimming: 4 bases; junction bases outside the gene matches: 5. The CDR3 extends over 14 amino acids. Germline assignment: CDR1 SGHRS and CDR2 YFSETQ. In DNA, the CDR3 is TGCGCCAGCAGCTCCGGACAGGGAAGAGAGACCCAGTACTTC. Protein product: CASSSGQGRETQYF.

The CDR3 sequence is CASSAGLAGGTDTQYF. The CDR3 DNA reads as TGTGCCAGCAGTGCCGGACTAGCGGGAGGCACAGATACGCAGTATTTT. The J gene is TRBJ2-3, the V gene TRBV6-1, with 13 bases lining up with TRBD2. Losses at the gene ends were 4 bases for V and 1 base for J; bases not matched to a gene: 2. The CDR3 spans 16 residues. The germline CDR1 and CDR2 sequences are MNHNS and SASEGT.

The CDR3 loop is CSASTFAEAFF. The CDR3, as DNA: TGCAGCGCCTCGACCTTTGCCGAAGCTTTCTTT. The chain couples TRBV29-1 to TRBJ1-1, with D unclear. V gave up 7 bases and J gave up 8 bases, with 14 bases separating them. The CDR3 length is 11 residues. CDR1 is SQVTM and CDR2 is ANQGSEA in the germline V gene.

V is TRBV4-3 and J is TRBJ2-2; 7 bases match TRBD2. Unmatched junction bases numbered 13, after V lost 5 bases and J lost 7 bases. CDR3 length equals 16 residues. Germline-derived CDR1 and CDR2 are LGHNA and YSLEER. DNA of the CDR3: TGCGCCAGCAGCTCCTTAGCGGGCAGGGCCCGCGGGGAGCTGTTTTTT. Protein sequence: CASSSLAGRARGELFF.

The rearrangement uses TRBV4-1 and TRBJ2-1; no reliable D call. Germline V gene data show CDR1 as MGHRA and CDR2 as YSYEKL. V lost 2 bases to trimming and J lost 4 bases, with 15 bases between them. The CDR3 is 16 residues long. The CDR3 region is CASSQLALAKYNEQFF. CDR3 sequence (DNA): TGCGCCAGCAGCCAATTGGCTCTGGCTAAATACAATGAGCAGTTCTTC.

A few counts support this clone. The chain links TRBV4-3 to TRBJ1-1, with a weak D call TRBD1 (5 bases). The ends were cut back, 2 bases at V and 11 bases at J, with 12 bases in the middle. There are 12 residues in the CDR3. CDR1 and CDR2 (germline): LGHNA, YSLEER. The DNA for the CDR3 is TGCGCCAGCAGCCAACCGGGGCTGGAGGCTTTCTTT. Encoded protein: CASSQPGLEAFF.

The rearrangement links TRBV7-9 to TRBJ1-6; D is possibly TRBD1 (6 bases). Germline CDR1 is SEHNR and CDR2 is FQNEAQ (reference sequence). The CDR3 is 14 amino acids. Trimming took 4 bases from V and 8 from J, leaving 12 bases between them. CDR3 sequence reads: CASSSGVVDSPLHF. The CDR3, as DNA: TGTGCCAGCAGCTCAGGGGTCGTGGATTCACCCCTCCACTTT.

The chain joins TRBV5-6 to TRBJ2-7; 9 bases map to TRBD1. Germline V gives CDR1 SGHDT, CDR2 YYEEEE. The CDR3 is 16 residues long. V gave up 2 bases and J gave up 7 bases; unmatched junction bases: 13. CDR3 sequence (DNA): TGTGCCAGCAGCTTTGGTTTAGGGACAGGGATCCGGGAGCAGTACTTC. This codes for CASSFGLGTGIREQYF.

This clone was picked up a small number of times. CDR3 bases: TGTGCCAGCAGCAAAGTTTACCCCTCTTTT. It is translated as CASSKVYPSF. J is TRBJ1-5 and V is TRBV21-1. TRBV21-1 is a known pseudogene. This CDR3 has 10 residues.